One and the same sample provided the 26 T cell receptor beta chains below, sequenced in a study of cytomegalovirus exposure and HLA in healthy donors. The PCR was carried out with 60 Vbeta primers and 13 Jbeta primers. TCRdb keeps only in-frame clones here, not all; method: immunoSEQ multiplex PCR. Of around 140,000 clones listed, 70% to 80% are singletons. Sequencing was carried out using PBMCs. The receptor set was obtained from a woman aged 55-69 years in good health and CMV-seronegative.

This clone turned up a few times. The chain links TRBV5-1 to TRBJ2-7, with 15 nucleotides matching TRBD2. After removal of 5 bases from V and 6 bases from J, the junction contained 6 bases not matched to a gene. The CDR3 is 15 amino acids. Germline assignment: CDR1 SGHRS and CDR2 YFSETQ. The CDR3 DNA sequence: TGCGCCAGCAGGAGGACTAGCGGGGGGGCCGGCGAGCAGTACTTC. It encodes CASRRTSGGAGEQYF. The full variable domain, in which reference TRBV5-1 and TRBJ2-7 provide the parts outside the CDR3, is KAGVTQTPRYLIKTRGQQVTLSCSPISGHRSVSWYQQTPGQGLQFLFEYFSETQRNKGNFPGRFSGRQFSNSRSEMNVSTLELGDSALYLCASRRTSGGAGEQYFGPGTRLTVT.

The J gene is TRBJ2-7, the V gene TRBV15; tentative D call: TRBD1 (6 bases). The V end lost 1 base, the J end lost 6 bases, and 13 bases lay between the germline ends. The V gene's germline CDR1 is LNHNV and CDR2 YYDKDF (reference sequence). This CDR3 has 14 amino acids. In nucleotides, the CDR3 is TGTGCCACCAGCAGAGTCAGCCAGGGGTCCGAGCAGTACTTC. It codes for CATSRVSQGSEQYF.

This chain connects TRBV2 to TRBJ2-7; 9 bases match TRBD1. The CDR3 consists of 15 residues. Trimming took 6 bases from V and 5 from J; bases not matched to a gene: 11. Germline V gives CDR1 SNHLY, CDR2 FYNNEI. The CDR3 coding sequence is TGTGCCAGCAGGGATACCGGGACAGGGATCCACGAGCAGTACTTC. It codes for CASRDTGTGIHEQYF.

This clone has only a few counts. CDR3 loop: CASSWGGGNEQFF. Written as DNA, the CDR3 is TGTGCCAGCAGTTGGGGGGGTGGCAATGAGCAGTTCTTC. The chain is built from TRBV28 and TRBJ2-1, with 7 positions matching TRBD2. Trimming cost V 4 bases and J 6 bases; bases outside gene matches: 3. Germline V gene data show CDR1 as MDHEN and CDR2 as SYDVKM. The CDR3 is made up of 13 amino acids.

The chain employs TRBV7-3 and TRBJ2-3, with 8 bases identical to TRBD2. Losses at the gene ends were 5 bases for V and 4 bases for J; bases not matched to a gene: 14. This CDR3 has 17 amino acids. Per the germline V gene, CDR1 is SGHTA and CDR2 is FQGTGA. This chain's CDR3 is CASSPSGSGGPPDTQYF. CDR3 bases: TGTGCCAGCAGCCCATCGGGGAGCGGGGGCCCCCCAGATACGCAGTATTTT.

Details on this clone: The junction and the germline gene differ at one end; a read error may be behind it. This chain joins TRBV5-1 and TRBJ2-3; 7 bases fit TRBD2. The V gene's germline CDR1 is SGHRS and CDR2 YFSETQ. There are 16 residues in the CDR3. CDR3 DNA sequence: TGCGCCGGCAGCTCTCTGAGCGGGGCAGCCACAGATACGCAGTATTTT. This sequence encodes CAGSSLSGAATDTQYF.

V is TRBV5-1 and J is TRBJ1-6; tentatively, D is TRBD1 (5 bases). Deletions cut 1 base from V and 10 bases from J, with 18 bases between. Germline CDR1 is SGHRS and CDR2 is YFSETQ. There are 16 residues in the CDR3. CDR3 DNA: TGCGCCAGCAGCTTGTTCAGGGCCGCTAAGGAATCACCCCTCCACTTT. Its protein product is CASSLFRAAKESPLHF.

This chain uses TRBV27 with TRBJ2-1; tentative D call: TRBD1 (5 bases). The CDR3 contains 13 residues. Germline V gene data show CDR1 as MNHEY and CDR2 as SMNVEV (reference sequence). Trimming removed 4 bases at V and 10 bases at J, with 14 bases between. The DNA for the CDR3 is TGTGCCAGCAGTTCAGGGTGGGTACGGGAGCAGTTCTTC. As protein: CASSSGWVREQFF.

This clone was seen more than once but under ten times. The chain uses TRBV4-1 and TRBJ2-5, with D perhaps TRBD1 (6 bases). V dropped 2 bases and J dropped 2 bases, with 12 bases sitting between them. The CDR3 is 15 amino acids. Per germline, CDR1 MGHRA and CDR2 YSYEKL. The CDR3 sequence is CASSQSWTVQETQYF. The CDR3, as DNA: TGCGCCAGCAGCCAAAGCTGGACAGTTCAAGAGACCCAGTACTTC.

The chain uses TRBV28 and TRBJ1-2; D ambiguous. The CDR3 length is 13 residues. Per germline, CDR1 MDHEN and CDR2 SYDVKM. V was trimmed by 5 bases and J by 3 bases, leaving 10 bases between them. The CDR3 DNA sequence: TGTGCCAGCAGTCCGGGTAGTTACTATGGCTACACCTTC. Amino acids: CASSPGSYYGYTF.

V usage is TRBV5-4 and J usage is TRBJ2-7, with a weak D call TRBD2 (5 bases). Per germline, CDR1 SGHNT and CDR2 YYREEE (reference sequence). The CDR3 extends over 15 amino acids. V dropped 6 bases and J dropped 6 bases, with 22 bases sitting between them. The CDR3 nucleotides are TGTGCCAGCACGCATGCTGGACTGCCGGGCGGCGAGCAGTACTTC. Amino acids: CASTHAGLPGGEQYF.

The rearrangement uses TRBV4-1 and TRBJ2-7; D gene ambiguous. Germline CDR1 reads MGHRA; CDR2 reads YSYEKL. There are 13 residues in the CDR3. The V end lost 1 base, the J end lost 2 bases, and 6 bases lay between the germline ends. This CDR3 reads CASSQGHTYEQYF. As DNA, the CDR3 is TGCGCCAGCAGCCAAGGACATACCTACGAGCAGTACTTC.

This chain links TRBV27 with TRBJ2-2; maybe TRBD2 (5 bases). Looked up from germline, CDR1 is MNHEY and CDR2 is SMNVEV (reference sequence). The CDR3 covers 14 residues. V was pared by 5 bases and J by 4 bases, with 11 bases between. The chain's CDR3 is CASSPGLITGELFF. The CDR3 DNA reads as TGTGCCAGCAGTCCCGGACTTATCACCGGGGAGCTGTTTTTT.

V usage is TRBV4-1 and J usage is TRBJ1-3; 11 bases align to TRBD1. Germline V gene sequence: CDR1 MGHRA, CDR2 YSYEKL. CDR3 length: 19 amino acids. V shed 2 bases, J shed 1 base, and the junction held 10 bases outside the gene matches. The CDR3 coding sequence is TGCGCCAGCAGCCAATTGGGACAGGGGGATTTTCGATCTGGAAACACCATATATTTT. It yields the protein CASSQLGQGDFRSGNTIYF.

This chain uses TRBV19 with TRBJ2-7; perhaps TRBD1 as D (6 bases). This CDR3 has 13 residues. V gave up 6 bases and J gave up 4 bases, with 13 bases separating them. The germline V gene has CDR1 LNHDA and CDR2 SQIVND (reference sequence). The CDR3 is CASSIEGGYEQYF. CDR3 bases: TGTGCCAGTAGCATCGAAGGGGGATACGAGCAGTACTTC.

This chain uses TRBV30 with TRBJ2-4, with D possibly TRBD2 on 5 matching bases. The germline V and J ends were trimmed by 1 base and 1 base, with 17 bases remaining between them. Germline V gene data show CDR1 as GTSNPN and CDR2 as SVGIG (reference sequence). CDR3 length: 17 residues. CDR3 amino acids: CAWSGGPGSLAKNIQYF. CDR3 nucleotide sequence: TGTGCCTGGAGTGGAGGGCCTGGGAGTCTGGCCAAAAACATTCAGTACTTC.

The V gene is TRBV6-1, the J gene TRBJ2-3; the match to TRBD1 covers 7 bases. Germline V gives CDR1 MNHNS, CDR2 SASEGT. CDR3 size: 17 residues. The V and J ends lost 4 bases and 2 bases, in that order; junction bases with no gene match: 12. The CDR3: CASSGRGTGAFTDTQYF. CDR3 in DNA: TGTGCCAGCAGTGGCAGAGGAACAGGGGCGTTCACAGATACGCAGTATTTT.

V usage is TRBV7-3 and J usage is TRBJ2-5; TRBD2 might be the D (6 bases). Germline assignment: CDR1 SGHTA and CDR2 FQGTGA. CDR3 size: 14 residues. V lost 5 bases to trimming and J lost 2 bases, with 12 bases between them. CDR3 in DNA: TGTGCCAGCAGCCAGAATGGGGGGCAAGAGACCCAGTACTTC. The encoded protein is CASSQNGGQETQYF.

This sequence joins TRBV27 and TRBJ1-1, with TRBD1 matching 7 bases. The CDR3 is 12 residues long. The V gene's germline CDR1 is MNHEY and CDR2 SMNVEV (reference sequence). V lost 6 bases and J lost 8; bases outside the gene matches: 6. CDR3 coding DNA: TGTGCCAGCAGCCGAACAGGGGCGGAAGCTTTCTTT. This sequence encodes CASSRTGAEAFF.

This chain connects TRBV7-3 to TRBJ1-6; 7 nucleotides line up with TRBD1. Germline CDR1 reads SGHTA; CDR2 reads FQGTGA. V dropped 3 bases and J dropped 9; count of bases not matched to a gene: 11. The CDR3 is 16 residues long. CDR3 sequence: CASSLAPGGSRSPLHF. CDR3 bases: TGTGCCAGCAGCTTGGCCCCAGGGGGATCACGTTCACCCCTCCACTTT.

The chain is built from TRBV27 and TRBJ2-7; a weak D match, TRBD2 (6 bases). The CDR3 is made up of 15 amino acids. Trimming removed 4 bases from V and 3 bases from J, with 16 bases in between. Germline CDR1 is MNHEY and CDR2 is SMNVEV (reference sequence). The CDR3 reads CASSYSGGPIYEQYF. The CDR3 nucleotides are TGTGCCAGCAGTTACTCCGGGGGTCCCATCTACGAGCAGTACTTC.

The chain employs TRBV7-2 and TRBJ2-3, with 8 bases identical to TRBD2. Germline CDR1 SGHTA, CDR2 FQGNSA. CDR3 size: 17 residues. V was clipped by 5 bases and J by 2 bases; unmatched bases: 12. CDR3 nucleotide sequence: TGTGCCAGCAGCCGGCGGGGGGCAGGGAGCTCCACAGATACGCAGTATTTT. Protein product: CASSRRGAGSSTDTQYF.

The rearrangement joins TRBV27 to TRBJ2-7, with TRBD2 matching over 8 bases. Per germline, CDR1 MNHEY and CDR2 SMNVEV (reference sequence). CDR3 length: 16 residues. V gave up 2 bases and J gave up 7 bases; unmatched junction bases: 13. DNA for the CDR3: TGTGCCAGCAGTTTACGGCTAGCGGGTAGTTTAAGGGAGCAGTACTTC. It translates to CASSLRLAGSLREQYF.

The J gene is TRBJ2-7, the V gene TRBV7-2; 7 bases line up with TRBD1. Germline CDR1 reads SGHTA; CDR2 reads FQGNSA. The CDR3 covers 16 residues. Trimming cost V 1 base and J 6 bases; bases outside gene matches: 12. CDR3 in DNA: TGTGCCAGCAGCTTAGGGTTGGACAGGTGGGGTGGCGAGCAGTACTTC. Encoded protein: CASSLGLDRWGGEQYF.

The gene calls are TRBV7-3 and TRBJ2-5, with a tentative D call TRBD2 (7 bases). The CDR3 is 14 residues long. V was pared by 3 bases and J by 5 bases, with 13 bases between. CDR1 is SGHTA and CDR2 is FQGTGA in the germline V gene. CDR3 DNA: TGTGCCAGCAGCTTCAAGGGAGGGGGGGAGACCCAGTACTTC. It encodes CASSFKGGGETQYF. Supplemented by reference TRBV7-3 and TRBJ2-5, the full variable domain reads GAGVSQTPSNKVTEKGKYVELRCDPISGHTALYWYRQSLGQGPEFLIYFQGTGAADDSGLPNDRFFAVRPEGSVSTLKIQRTERGDSAVYLCASSFKGGGETQYFGPGTRLLVL.

The chain joins TRBV11-2 to TRBJ2-3, with TRBD2 matching over 9 bases. Germline V gene data show CDR1 as SGHAT and CDR2 as FQNNGV. There are 14 residues in the CDR3. V gave up 6 bases and J gave up 4 bases; unmatched junction bases: 5. CDR3 residues: CASSSRGGPDTQYF. The CDR3 nucleotides are TGTGCCAGCAGTTCGCGGGGGGGTCCAGATACGCAGTATTTT.